These T cell receptor beta chains were read from a single sample in a study of T cell responses to AZD1222 COVID-19 vaccine. The protocol was immunoSEQ multiplex PCR, while the TCRdb copy is restricted to in-frame clones and leaves out a portion. The sample gives about 54,000 clones, more than 70% of which show up once; about 14% is in the top ten. Sample: peripheral blood, taken 28 days after the second AZD1222 dose. The receptors were sampled from an adult who received the AZD1222 COVID-19 vaccine. The CDR3 runs from the conserved cysteine through the conserved F or W. A D gene is named only where the DNA matches it firmly. Size values are once, few and many counts, or a class for expanded clones, and some rows have none.

v_call	clone_size	j_call	d_call	cdr3_nt	cdr3_aa
TRBV7-8	.	TRBJ2-1	.	TGTGCCAGCAGCAGACGTCCCCGCGGGGAGGGGGGTACGGATGAGCAGTTCTTC	CASSRRPRGEGGTDEQFF
TRBV24-1	.	TRBJ1-5	.	TGTGCCACCAGTGACCGCACCGGGACACCTAATCAGCCCCAGCATTTT	CATSDRTGTPNQPQHF
TRBV24-1	.	TRBJ2-3	TRBD2	TGTGCCACCAGTGCGGGGGGGCCGGCGGATACGCAGTATTTT	CATSAGGPADTQYF
TRBV7-9	.	TRBJ1-6	TRBD1	TGTGCCAGCAGCTTAGGGGACAGGGGGCCACTCGACCTCCACTTT	CASSLGDRGPLDLHF
TRBV6-6	.	TRBJ2-3	.	TGTGCCAGCAAACCCGGGACCCCCACAGATACGCAGTATTTT	CASKPGTPTDTQYF
TRBV6-5	few	TRBJ2-3	TRBD1	TGTGCCAGCAGGGACAGGGGTTTTAGCACAGATACGCAGTATTTT	CASRDRGFSTDTQYF
TRBV27	.	TRBJ2-2	TRBD2	TGTGCCAGCAGTTTAAACGGACTAGCGGGAGTGGTCACCGGGGAGCTGTTTTTT	CASSLNGLAGVVTGELFF
TRBV7-2	.	TRBJ2-1	.	TGTGCCAGCAGCTTAGGTCGGCACGATGAGCAGTTCTTC	CASSLGRHDEQFF
TRBV7-2	.	TRBJ1-5	.	TGTGCCAGCAGCTTAGCAGGGGTTTATCAGCCCCAGCATTTT	CASSLAGVYQPQHF
TRBV7-2	.	TRBJ1-1	.	TGTGCCAGCAGCTTAGGAGGGGGGGGGAACACTGAAGCTTTCTTT	CASSLGGGGNTEAFF
TRBV5-4	.	TRBJ2-3	TRBD2	TGTGCCACACGCCTGGGACTAGCAGCACCCCCTGGCAGGGATACGCAGTATTTT	CATRLGLAAPPGRDTQYF
TRBV5-4	.	TRBJ2-7	.	TGTGCCAGCAGCTTGGTTCTAGCAGACCCCAGTGAGTACGAGCAGTACTTC	CASSLVLADPSEYEQYF
TRBV27	few	TRBJ1-6	.	TGTGCCAGCAAACAGCCCTATAATTCACCCCTCCACTTT	CASKQPYNSPLHF
TRBV18	once	TRBJ1-3	TRBD1	TGTGCCAGCTCACCCCTGGGACAGGCGAACTCTGGAAACACCATATATTTT	CASSPLGQANSGNTIYF
TRBV28	.	TRBJ2-4	.	TGTGCCAGCAGTGACGGGCCAGCCCTGAAAAACATTCAGTACTTC	CASSDGPALKNIQYF
TRBV9	few	TRBJ2-1	.	TGTGCCAGCAGCTCTAGGTGGGAATACAATGAGCAGTTCTTC	CASSSRWEYNEQFF
TRBV10-2	few	TRBJ1-2	TRBD1	TGCGCCAGCAGGGAGGGTTTACAGGGGGCCAGCTACACCTTC	CASREGLQGASYTF
TRBV28	.	TRBJ1-2	.	TGTGCCAGCAGTTTAAGCCCCTCACTTGGCTACACCTTC	CASSLSPSLGYTF
TRBV19	.	TRBJ1-5	.	TGTGCCAGTAGTATAGTAGGGCACAATCAGCCCCAGCATTTT	CASSIVGHNQPQHF
TRBV3-1/TRBV3-2	.	TRBJ2-7	.	TGTGCCAGCAGCCAAGAGAGCTACGAGCAGTACTTC	CASSQESYEQYF